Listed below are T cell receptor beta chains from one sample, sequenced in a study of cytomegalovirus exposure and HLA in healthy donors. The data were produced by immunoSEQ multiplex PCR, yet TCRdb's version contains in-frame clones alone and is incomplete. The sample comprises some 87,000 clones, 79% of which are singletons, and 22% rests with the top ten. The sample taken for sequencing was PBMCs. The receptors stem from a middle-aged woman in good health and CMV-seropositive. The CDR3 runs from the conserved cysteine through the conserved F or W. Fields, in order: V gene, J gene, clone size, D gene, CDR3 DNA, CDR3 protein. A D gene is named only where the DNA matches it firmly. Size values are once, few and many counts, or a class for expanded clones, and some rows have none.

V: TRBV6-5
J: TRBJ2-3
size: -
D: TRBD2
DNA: TGTGCCAGCAGACTAGCGGGGGGGCCAGATACGCAGTATTTT
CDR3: CASRLAGGPDTQYF

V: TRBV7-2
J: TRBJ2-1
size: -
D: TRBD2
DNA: TGTGCCAGCAGCGACGGACTAGCGGGAGTCAATGAGCAGTTCTTC
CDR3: CASSDGLAGVNEQFF

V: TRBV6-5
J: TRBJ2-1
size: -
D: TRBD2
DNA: TGTGCCAGCAGCCCTGGGACTAGCGGGAGATATGAGCAGTTCTTC
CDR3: CASSPGTSGRYEQFF

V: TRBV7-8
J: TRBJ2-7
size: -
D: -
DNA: TGTGCCAGCAGCTTAGGGGAGACCTACGAGCAGTACTTC
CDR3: CASSLGETYEQYF

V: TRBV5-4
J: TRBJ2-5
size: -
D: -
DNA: TGTGCCAGCAGCCCTCCGCGGGCTTGGGGCCAAGAGACCCAGTACTTC
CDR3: CASSPPRAWGQETQYF

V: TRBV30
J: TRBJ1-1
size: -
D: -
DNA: TGTGCCTGGAGCCAGGGTGGATTTCACACTGAAGCTTTCTTT
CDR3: CAWSQGGFHTEAFF

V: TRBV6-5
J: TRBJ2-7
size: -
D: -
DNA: TGTGCCAGCAGTTCGCCCAGGGGACGCAACTCCTACGAGCAGTACTTC
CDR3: CASSSPRGRNSYEQYF

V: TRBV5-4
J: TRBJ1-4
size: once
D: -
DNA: TGTGCCAGCAGCTTGGAGGGGAGGGAAAAACTGTTTTTT
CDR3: CASSLEGREKLFF

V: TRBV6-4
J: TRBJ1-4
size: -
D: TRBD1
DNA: TGTGCCAGCAGTGCAACCGGGACAGGGGTCGAAAAACTGTTTTTT
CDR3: CASSATGTGVEKLFF

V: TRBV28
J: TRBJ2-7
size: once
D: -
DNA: TGTGCCAGCAGTTCCCAGGTTCCCTACGAGCAGTACTTC
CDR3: CASSSQVPYEQYF

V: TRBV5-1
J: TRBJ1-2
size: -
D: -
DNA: TGCGCCAGCAGCTTAGGGCAGGGAGGCTATGGCTACACCTTC
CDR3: CASSLGQGGYGYTF

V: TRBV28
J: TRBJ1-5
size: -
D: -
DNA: TGTGCCAGCAGTACCGCCGGGCCCCAGCATTTT
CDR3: CASSTAGPQHF

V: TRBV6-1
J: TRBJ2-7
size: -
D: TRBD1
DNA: TGTGCCAGCAGTGACCCAGGACAGGGTGGGCAGTACTTC
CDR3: CASSDPGQGGQYF

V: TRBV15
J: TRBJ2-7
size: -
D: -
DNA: TGTGCCACCAGCAGAGTGCCGGGGTGGGCCTACGAGCAGTACTTC
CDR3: CATSRVPGWAYEQYF

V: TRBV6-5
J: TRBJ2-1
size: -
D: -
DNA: TGTGCCAGCAGTTACCAACAGAGCAATGAGCAGTTCTTC
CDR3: CASSYQQSNEQFF

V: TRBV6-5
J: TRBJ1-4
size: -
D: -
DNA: TGTGCCAGCAGTAGGGACTTCGCAAGCGATGAAAAACTGTTTTTT
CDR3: CASSRDFASDEKLFF

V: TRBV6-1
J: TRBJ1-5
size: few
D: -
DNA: TGTGCCAGCAGTGACTCTTTAACCGGGCAGCCCCAGCATTTT
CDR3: CASSDSLTGQPQHF

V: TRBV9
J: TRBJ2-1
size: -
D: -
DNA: TGTGCCAGCAGCGTAACGCCTAGTAGTAACAATGAGCAGTTCTTC
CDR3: CASSVTPSSNNEQFF

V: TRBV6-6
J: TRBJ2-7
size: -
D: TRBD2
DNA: TGTGCCAGCAGTGGACCTAGCGGGCGGAGCTCCTACGAGCAGTACTTC
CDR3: CASSGPSGRSSYEQYF

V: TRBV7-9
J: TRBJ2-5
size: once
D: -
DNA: TGTGCCAGCAGCTCCCCAGGGGACAAGCAAGAGACCCAGTACTTC
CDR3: CASSSPGDKQETQYF

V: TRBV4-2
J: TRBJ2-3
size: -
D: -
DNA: TGTGCCAGCAGCCAAGATAGGGGGGGTGGCACAGATACGCAGTATTTT
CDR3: CASSQDRGGGTDTQYF

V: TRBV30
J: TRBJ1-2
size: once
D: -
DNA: TGTGCCTGGAGTTGGCTGGGAGGAGAGGAGGGCTACACCTTC
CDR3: CAWSWLGGEEGYTF

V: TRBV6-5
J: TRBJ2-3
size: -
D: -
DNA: TGTGCCAGCAGTCCTAGCGTCGATACGCAGTATTTT
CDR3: CASSPSVDTQYF

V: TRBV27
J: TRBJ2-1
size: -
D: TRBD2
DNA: TGTGCCAGCAGTTCACTAGCGGGGGGCTTCTACAATGAGCAGTTCTTC
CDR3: CASSSLAGGFYNEQFF

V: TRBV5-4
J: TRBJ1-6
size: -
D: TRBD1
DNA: TGTGCCAGCAGCTTGGAGACAGGGTATAATTCACCCCTCCACTTT
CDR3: CASSLETGYNSPLHF

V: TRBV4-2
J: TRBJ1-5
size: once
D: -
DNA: TGTGCCAGCAGCCAAAATGGGTGGGGGGTAGATCAGCCCCAGCATTTT
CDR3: CASSQNGWGVDQPQHF

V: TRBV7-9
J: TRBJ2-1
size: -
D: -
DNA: TGTGCCAGCAGCTTGTCAGGGGCCGGCTATGAGCAGTTCTTC
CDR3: CASSLSGAGYEQFF

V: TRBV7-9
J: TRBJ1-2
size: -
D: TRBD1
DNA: TGTGCCAGCAGCTTCACCCGGGACAGGGTGCTCTATGGCTACACCTTC
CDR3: CASSFTRDRVLYGYTF

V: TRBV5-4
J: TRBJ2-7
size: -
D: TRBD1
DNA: TGTGCCAGCAGCGTACTCCACAGGGGGTCAACCTACGAGCAGTACTTC
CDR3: CASSVLHRGSTYEQYF

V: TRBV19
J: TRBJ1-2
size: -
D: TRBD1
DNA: TGTGCCAGTAGCCCGTCCGGGACAGAAAACTTCTATGGCTACACCTTC
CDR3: CASSPSGTENFYGYTF

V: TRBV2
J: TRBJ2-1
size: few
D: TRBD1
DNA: TGTGCCAGCAGTGAATCCCCTGCCAGGGGGCAAAATGAGCAGTTCTTC
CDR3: CASSESPARGQNEQFF

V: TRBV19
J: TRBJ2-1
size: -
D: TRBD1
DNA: TGTGCCAGTAGAACCCTCTCAGGAGGACAGGGGATGAATGAGCAGTTCTTC
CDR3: CASRTLSGGQGMNEQFF

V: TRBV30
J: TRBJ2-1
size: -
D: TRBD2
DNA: TGTGCCTGGAGTGTAGCACTAGCGGGGGGACTCCTTTACAATGAGCAGTTCTTC
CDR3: CAWSVALAGGLLYNEQFF

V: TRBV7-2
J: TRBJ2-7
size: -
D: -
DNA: TGTGCCAGCAGCTTACTGGGCCCGACCTCCTACGAGCAGTACTTC
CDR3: CASSLLGPTSYEQYF

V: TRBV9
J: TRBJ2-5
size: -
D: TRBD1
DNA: TGTGCCAGCAGCGGTCAGGGGGCAGGGCAAAGGGAGACCCAGTACTTC
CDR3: CASSGQGAGQRETQYF

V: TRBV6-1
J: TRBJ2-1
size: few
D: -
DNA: TGTGCCAGCAGTGAAGGCACAGGTGCTGAGCAGTTCTTC
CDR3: CASSEGTGAEQFF

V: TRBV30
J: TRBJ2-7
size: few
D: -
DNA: TGTGCCTGGAGTCCCAGGGACGAGCAGTACTTC
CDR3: CAWSPRDEQYF

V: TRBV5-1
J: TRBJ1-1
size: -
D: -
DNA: TGCGCCAGCAGCTTGCGGACAACTATGAACACTGAAGCTTTCTTT
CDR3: CASSLRTTMNTEAFF

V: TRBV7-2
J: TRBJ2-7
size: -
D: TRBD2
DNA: TGTGCCAGCAGCAATAGCGGGAGGGCCCTCTACGAGCAGTACTTC
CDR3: CASSNSGRALYEQYF

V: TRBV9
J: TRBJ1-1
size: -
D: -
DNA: TGTGCCAGCAGCGTAGCCCCGGTAGCGAACACTGAAGCTTTCTTT
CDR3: CASSVAPVANTEAFF

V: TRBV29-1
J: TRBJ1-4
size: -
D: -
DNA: TGCAGCGTTGAAGCCCGGGGGGACGAAAAACTGTTTTTT
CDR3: CSVEARGDEKLFF

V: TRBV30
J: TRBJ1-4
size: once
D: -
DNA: TGTGCTGGGCGGGGGAGACGGACAACTAATGAAAAACTGTTTTTT
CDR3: CAGRGRRTTNEKLFF

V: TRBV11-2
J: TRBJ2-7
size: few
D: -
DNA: TGTGCCACCGCAGGGGCTAGGAGAGCCTACGAGCAGTACTTC
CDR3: CATAGARRAYEQYF

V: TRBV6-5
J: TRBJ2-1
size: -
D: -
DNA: TGTGCCAGCAGTTACATGAGCGGAGCGGGCAATGAGCAGTTCTTC
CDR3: CASSYMSGAGNEQFF

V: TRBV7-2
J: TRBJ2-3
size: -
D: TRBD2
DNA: TGTGCCAGCAGCTTAGGACTAGCGGGGAACACAGATACGCAGTATTTT
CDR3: CASSLGLAGNTDTQYF

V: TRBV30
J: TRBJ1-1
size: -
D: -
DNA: TGTGCCTGGAGTGTACGGGCAGGGAGGGGCATGAACACTGAAGCTTTCTTT
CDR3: CAWSVRAGRGMNTEAFF

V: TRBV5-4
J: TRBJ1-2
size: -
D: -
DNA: TGTGCCAGCAGCTTGGGAGGGAACTATGGCTACACCTTC
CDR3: CASSLGGNYGYTF

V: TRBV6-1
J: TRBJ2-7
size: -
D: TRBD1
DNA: TGTGCCAGCAGACACGGACAGGGCCAGGAGCAGTACTTC
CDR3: CASRHGQGQEQYF

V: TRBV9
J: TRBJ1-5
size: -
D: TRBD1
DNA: TGTGCCAGCAGCGTAGTCGGGGGGGTGGACAGGGGAGTAGTGCAGCCCCAGCATTTT
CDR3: CASSVVGGVDRGVVQPQHF

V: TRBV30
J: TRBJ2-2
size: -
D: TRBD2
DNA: TGTGCCCGGAGCTGGAGGCCTAGCGGTAACACCGGGGAGCTGTTTTTT
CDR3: CARSWRPSGNTGELFF

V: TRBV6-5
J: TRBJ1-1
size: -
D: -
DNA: TGTGCCAGCGGCACAGTTAACACTGAAGCTTTCTTT
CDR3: CASGTVNTEAFF

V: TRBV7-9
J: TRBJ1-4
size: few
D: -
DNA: TGTGCCAGCAGCTCCTCCAGAGGGAAAAATGAAAAACTGTTTTTT
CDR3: CASSSSRGKNEKLFF